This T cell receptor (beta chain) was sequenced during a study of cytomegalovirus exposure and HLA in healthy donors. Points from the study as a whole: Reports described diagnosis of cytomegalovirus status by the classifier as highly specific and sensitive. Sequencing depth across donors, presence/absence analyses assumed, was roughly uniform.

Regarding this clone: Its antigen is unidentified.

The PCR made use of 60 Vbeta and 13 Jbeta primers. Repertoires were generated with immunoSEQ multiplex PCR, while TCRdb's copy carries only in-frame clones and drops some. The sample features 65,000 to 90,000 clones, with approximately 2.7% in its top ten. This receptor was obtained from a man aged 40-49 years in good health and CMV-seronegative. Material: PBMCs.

CDR3 DNA: TGTGCCAGCAGCACAGCCGGGACAAGGATCGAGAGCACAGATACGCAGTATTTT. Protein: CASSTAGTRIESTDTQYF. J is TRBJ2-3 and V is TRBV7-9, with a weak D call TRBD1 (6 bases). The CDR3 contains 18 residues. From germline, CDR1 is SEHNR and CDR2 FQNEAQ (reference sequence). Trimming stripped 5 bases from V and 0 bases from J, with 21 bases between.